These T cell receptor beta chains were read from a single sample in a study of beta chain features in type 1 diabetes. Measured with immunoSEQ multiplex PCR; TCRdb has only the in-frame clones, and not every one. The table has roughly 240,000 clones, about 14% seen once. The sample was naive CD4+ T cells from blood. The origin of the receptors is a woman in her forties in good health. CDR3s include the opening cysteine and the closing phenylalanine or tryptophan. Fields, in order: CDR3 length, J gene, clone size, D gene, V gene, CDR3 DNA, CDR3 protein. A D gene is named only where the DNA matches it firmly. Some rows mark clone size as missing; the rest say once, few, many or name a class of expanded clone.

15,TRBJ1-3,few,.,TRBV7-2,TGTGCCAGCAGCACCAGGACGGGGGCTGGAAACACCATATATTTT,CASSTRTGAGNTIYF
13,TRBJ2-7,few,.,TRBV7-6,TGTGCCAGCAGCAGGACAACTTCCTACGAGCAGTACTTC,CASSRTTSYEQYF
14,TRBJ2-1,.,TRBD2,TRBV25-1,TGTGCCAGCAGTGATAAGCTAGGTTGGGGGACTAAGTTCTTC,CASSDKLGWGTKFF
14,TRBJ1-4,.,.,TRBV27,TGTGCCAGCAGTTTTCCCGGAAGCGGTGAAAAACTGTTTTTT,CASSFPGSGEKLFF
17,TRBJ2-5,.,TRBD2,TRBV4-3,TGCGCCAGCAGTCTCAAGGCCCCAGCGGGGAGCCAAGAGACCCAGTACTTC,CASSLKAPAGSQETQYF
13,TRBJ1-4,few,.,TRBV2,TGTGCCAGCAGGCTCTTAACCGGGGAAAAACTGTTTTTT,CASRLLTGEKLFF
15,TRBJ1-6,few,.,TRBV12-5,TGTGCTAGTGGTTTGGCCGCGGGCGAAATTTCACCCCTCCACTTT,CASGLAAGEISPLHF
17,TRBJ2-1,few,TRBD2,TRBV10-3,TGTGCCATCAGTGATGGACTAGCGGGGTCTTCCTACAATGAGCAGTTCTTC,CAISDGLAGSSYNEQFF
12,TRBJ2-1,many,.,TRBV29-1,TGCAGCGTTGTCCCTCGAGGAACCGAGCAGTTCTTC,CSVVPRGTEQFF
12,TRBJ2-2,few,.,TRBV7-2,TGTGCCAGCAGCTTATTCGGCGGGGAGCTGTTTTTT,CASSLFGGELFF
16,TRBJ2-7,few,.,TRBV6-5,TGTGCCAGCAGTTACTCGGTCCCAGGGCTGTCCTACGAGCAGTACTTC,CASSYSVPGLSYEQYF
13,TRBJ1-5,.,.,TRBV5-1,TGCGCCAGCAGCTTGGCTAGTGGTCAGCCCCAGCATTTT,CASSLASGQPQHF
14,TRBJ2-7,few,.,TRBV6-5,TGTGCCAGCAGCCGCCAAAACCAGGGAAGCGAGCAGTACTTC,CASSRQNQGSEQYF
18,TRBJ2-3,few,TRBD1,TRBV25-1,TGTGCCAGCAGTCGGACGCCAGGGGACAGGGGAAGCACAGATACGCAGTATTTT,CASSRTPGDRGSTDTQYF
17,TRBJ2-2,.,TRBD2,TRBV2,TGTGCCAGCACCGGGACTAGCGGGGGTGCGAACACCGGGGAGCTGTTTTTT,CASTGTSGGANTGELFF
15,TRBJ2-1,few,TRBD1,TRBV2,TGTGCCAGCAGGGTCAGGGGGCCCCCTTACAATGAGCAGTTCTTC,CASRVRGPPYNEQFF
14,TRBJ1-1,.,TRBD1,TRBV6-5,TGTGCCAGCAGTTACGGGACAGGGACCACTGAAGCTTTCTTT,CASSYGTGTTEAFF
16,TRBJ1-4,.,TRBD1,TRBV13,TGTGCCAGCAGCTTCGGACAGGGGATAACTAATGAAAAACTGTTTTTT,CASSFGQGITNEKLFF
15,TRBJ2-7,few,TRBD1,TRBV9,TGTGCCAGCAGCCCTGGACAGGGGTTACCCTACGAGCAGTACTTC,CASSPGQGLPYEQYF
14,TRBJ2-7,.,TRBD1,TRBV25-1,TGTGCCAGCGAGGGGACAGCCAAATACTACGAGCAGTACTTC,CASEGTAKYYEQYF
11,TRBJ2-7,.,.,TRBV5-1,TGCGCCAGCAGATCAGGGAACGAGCAGTACTTC,CASRSGNEQYF
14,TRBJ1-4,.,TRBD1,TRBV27,TGTGCCAGCAGTGACCGGGGGACAGATGAAAAACTGTTTTTT,CASSDRGTDEKLFF
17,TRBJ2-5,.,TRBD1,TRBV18,TGTGCCAGCTCACCCCTGACCGGGACAGGCAAGGGAGAGACCCAGTACTTC,CASSPLTGTGKGETQYF
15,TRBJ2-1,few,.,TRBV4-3,TGCGCCAGCAGCCAAGACCGGGTAGTTTCCAGTGAGCAGTTCTTC,CASSQDRVVSSEQFF
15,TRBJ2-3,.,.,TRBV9,TGTGCCAGCAGCGTAAGGGACTTTCGCACAGATACGCAGTATTTT,CASSVRDFRTDTQYF
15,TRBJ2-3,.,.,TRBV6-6,TGTGCCAGCACCCACCGAGCCGGGACACCGGATACGCAGTATTTT,CASTHRAGTPDTQYF
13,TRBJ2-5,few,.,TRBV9,TGTGCCAGCAGCACCTACAGGGAAGAGACCCAGTACTTC,CASSTYREETQYF
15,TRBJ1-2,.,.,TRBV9,TGTGCCAGCAGCGTAGCTGGGGCAGAAAGCTATGGCTACACCTTC,CASSVAGAESYGYTF
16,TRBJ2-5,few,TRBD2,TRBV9,TGTGCCAGCAGCGTAGGCGTACTAGCGCACCAAGAGACCCAGTACTTC,CASSVGVLAHQETQYF
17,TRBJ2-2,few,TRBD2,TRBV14,TGTGCCAGCAGCCAAGGTCGCGGGGGGGCTAGCACCGGGGAGCTGTTTTTT,CASSQGRGGASTGELFF
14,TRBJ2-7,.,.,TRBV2,TGTGCCAGCACTTATGCCGAGGTCTCCTACGAGCAGTACTTC,CASTYAEVSYEQYF
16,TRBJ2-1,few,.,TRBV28,TGTGCCAGCAGTTTACCCCATTATAGGCGGGGCAATGAGCAGTTCTTC,CASSLPHYRRGNEQFF
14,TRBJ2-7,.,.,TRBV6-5,TGTGCCAGCACCATTGGAGGGAGCTCCTACGAGCAGTACTTC,CASTIGGSSYEQYF
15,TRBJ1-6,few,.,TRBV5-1,TGCGCCAGCAGCCCCGTCGGGGGTATTAATTCACCCCTCCACTTT,CASSPVGGINSPLHF
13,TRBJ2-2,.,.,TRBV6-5,TGTGCCAGCACCACGGGTGGCACCGGGGAGCTGTTTTTT,CASTTGGTGELFF
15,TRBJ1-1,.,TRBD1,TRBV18,TGTGCCAGCTCACCCCAAGGACAGGGTGGGCGTGAAGCTTTCTTT,CASSPQGQGGREAFF
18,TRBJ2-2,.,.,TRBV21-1,TGTGCCAGCAGCGTAAAGAAACCGGGACAGCGATTGTCCGGGGAGCTGTTTTTT,CASSVKKPGQRLSGELFF
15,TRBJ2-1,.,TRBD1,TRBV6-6,TGTGCCAGCAGTCCCGCCATGACAGGGGGCTATGAGCAGTTCTTC,CASSPAMTGGYEQFF
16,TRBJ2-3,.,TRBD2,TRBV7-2,TGTGCCAGCAGCCAGAAGGCGGGGGGCCACACAGATACGCAGTATTTT,CASSQKAGGHTDTQYF
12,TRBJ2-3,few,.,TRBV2,TGTGCCAGATGGACCGGCGGGCATACGCAGTATTTT,CARWTGGHTQYF
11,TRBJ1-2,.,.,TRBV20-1,TGCAGTGGAATTGGGCAGAATGGCTACACCTTC,CSGIGQNGYTF
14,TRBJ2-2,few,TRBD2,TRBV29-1,TGCAGCGCCCTCCCTAGCGGGATCACCGGGGAGCTGTTTTTT,CSALPSGITGELFF
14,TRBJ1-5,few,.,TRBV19,TGTGCCAGTAGTACCCTACAGGTTTTTAGGCCCCAGCATTTT,CASSTLQVFRPQHF
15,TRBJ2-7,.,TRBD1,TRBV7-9,TGTGCCAGCAGCTTCCGGGACAGGGGGCTCAACGAGCAGTACTTC,CASSFRDRGLNEQYF
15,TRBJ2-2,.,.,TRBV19,TGTGCCAGCGCAAAAGTACAGGGACACACCGGGGAGCTGTTTTTT,CASAKVQGHTGELFF
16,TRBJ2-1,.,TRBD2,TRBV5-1,TGCGCCAGCAGCCCCGGACTAGCGGGGACCTACAATGAGCAGTTCTTC,CASSPGLAGTYNEQFF